Following are 25 T cell receptor beta chains from one sample sequenced in a study of identical twins. TCRdb reanalysed the 5' RACE reads using MiXCR and keeps one entry per CDR3 protein. This table has 350,000 to 450,000 distinct CDR3 sequences, around a sixth appearing once. The material sequenced was naive T cells sorted from blood. These receptors were taken from a man in his fifties in good health.

In this sample, this clonotype turned up many times. The rearrangement joins TRBV20-1 to TRBJ2-3; TRBD2 might be the D (6 bases). V was cut by 2 bases and J by 0 bases, with 6 bases left in between. The CDR3 is made up of 13 amino acids. Germline loops: CDR1 DFQATT, CDR2 SNEGSKA (reference sequence). The CDR3 sequence is CSARSGSTDTQYF. In DNA, the CDR3 is TGCAGTGCTAGAAGCGGGAGCACAGATACGCAGTATTTT.

Many counts were recorded for this clonotype. This chain uses TRBV12-3 or TRBV12-4 with TRBJ2-3; D gene uncertain. The CDR3 has 13 amino acids. The ends were cut back, 2 bases at V and 5 bases at J, with 8 bases in the middle. Here the CDR3 reads CASSLLTEDTQYF. CDR3 bases: TGTGCCAGCAGTTTACTCACGGAAGATACGCAGTATTTT.

V is TRBV3-1 and J is TRBJ2-1, with D tentatively TRBD2 (7 bases). The CDR3 has 13 amino acids. CDR1 LGHDT and CDR2 YNNKEL come from the germline V gene (reference sequence). Trimming pared 5 bases from V and 10 bases from J, leaving 15 bases between. For the CDR3, the DNA is TGTGCCAGCAGCAGGCGGGGGCGTTCCGAGCAGTTCTTC. As protein: CASSRRGRSEQFF.

This clonotype was seen at least ten times. The gene calls are TRBV5-1 and TRBJ1-5; D call uncertain. V lost 0 bases, J lost 0 bases, and 10 bases lay in between. Per germline, CDR1 SGHRS and CDR2 YFSETQ. This CDR3 region has 16 residues. CDR3 in amino acids: CASSLDPLLSNQPQHF. The CDR3 DNA reads TGCGCCAGCAGCTTGGATCCTCTCCTTAGCAATCAGCCCCAGCATTTT.

This clonotype was detected a few times. The rearrangement joins TRBV12-3 or TRBV12-4 to TRBJ2-1, with D unresolved. CDR3 size: 12 residues. With 6 bases removed from V and 8 bases from J, the gap between germline ends came to 11 bases. CDR3 nucleotide sequence: TGTGCCAGCAGCCCGTTGATCCATGAGCAGTTCTTC. It is translated as CASSPLIHEQFF.

This clonotype was recorded at least ten times. The chain combines TRBV27 with TRBJ2-7; 10 nucleotides agree with TRBD1. Trimming removed 0 bases from V and 5 bases from J; junction bases left unmatched: 4. The CDR3 totals 15 residues. Germline-derived CDR1 and CDR2 are MNHEY and SMNVEV (reference sequence). The CDR3 nucleotides are TGTGCCAGCAGTTTATCGGTGACAGGGGGCCACGAGCAGTACTTC. It encodes CASSLSVTGGHEQYF.

Many counts were recorded for this clonotype. The genes are TRBV5-4 and TRBJ1-2; D not certain. The CDR3 totals 13 residues. Trimming removed 0 bases from V and 1 base from J, with 4 bases in between. CDR1 and CDR2 (germline): SGHNT, YYREEE (reference sequence). CDR3 in DNA: TGTGCCAGCAGCTTGGATAGTAACTATGGCTACACCTTC. The encoded protein is CASSLDSNYGYTF.

The rearrangement joins TRBV6-1 to TRBJ2-1; no firm D call. From germline, CDR1 is MNHNS and CDR2 SASEGT. The V end lost 7 bases, the J end lost 0 bases, and 13 bases lay between the germline ends. This CDR3 spans 15 amino acids. In DNA form, the CDR3 reads TGTGCCAGCATGACTGGGTTGGGCTCCTACAATGAGCAGTTCTTC. As protein: CASMTGLGSYNEQFF.

V and J are TRBV7-8 and TRBJ1-3, with unresolved D. V was shortened by 4 bases and J by 0 bases, with 10 bases between the two germline ends. The CDR3 length is 15 residues. Germline CDR1 reads SGHVS; CDR2 reads FQNEAQ. The CDR3 DNA sequence: TGTGCCAGCAGCTCTCGACTGAACTCTGGAAACACCATATATTTT. Translation: CASSSRLNSGNTIYF. The full variable domain, with the rest looked up from reference TRBV7-8 and TRBJ1-3, is GAGVSQSPRYKVAKRGQDVALRCDPISGHVSLFWYQQALGQGPEFLTYFQNEAQLDKSGLPSDRFFAERPEGSVSTLKIQRTQQEDSAVYLCASSSRLNSGNTIYFGEGSWLTVV.

V gene TRBV20-1 combines with J gene TRBJ2-1; 10 bases line up with TRBD2. The V gene's germline CDR1 is DFQATT and CDR2 SNEGSKA (reference sequence). The CDR3 consists of 15 residues. Trimming at V came to 2 bases and at J to 8 bases, leaving 9 bases not matched to a gene. The CDR3 DNA is TGCAGTGCTAGAAGGGGGTCTAGCGGGGGCGATGAGCAGTTCTTC. This codes for CSARRGSSGGDEQFF.

This clonotype was found many times. V and J are TRBV5-6 and TRBJ1-2; D gene unclear. V was pared by 0 bases and J by 7 bases, with 10 bases between. This CDR3 is 13 amino acids long. Germline V gene lookup returns CDR1 SGHDT and CDR2 YYEEEE. The CDR3 loop reads CASSLETRVGYTF. The CDR3 nucleotides read TGTGCCAGCAGCTTGGAAACGAGGGTTGGCTACACCTTC.

This clonotype was counted between two and nine times. The V gene is TRBV7-3, the J gene TRBJ2-5; a weak D match, TRBD2 (5 bases). The CDR3 contains 15 residues. Per the germline V gene, CDR1 is SGHTA and CDR2 is FQGTGA. V was pared by 3 bases and J by 2 bases, with 13 bases between. CDR3 sequence (DNA): TGTGCCAGCAGCTTGGTCGGTTCGGGGCAAGAGACCCAGTACTTC. Translating gives CASSLVGSGQETQYF.

Many counts were recorded for this clonotype. This chain uses TRBV6-5 with TRBJ1-5; a possible D gene is TRBD1 (6 bases). V lost 6 bases and J lost 3, with 12 bases in between. CDR3 length: 14 amino acids. The germline gives CDR1 MNHEY, CDR2 SVGAGI. CDR3 residues: CASSYGQLNQPQHF. CDR3 in DNA: TGTGCCAGCAGCTACGGACAGCTCAATCAGCCCCAGCATTTT.

Comment on this clonotype: This may be a read error: a much more frequent sequence differs by one nucleotide. The chain has TRBV20-1 and TRBJ2-1; D remains unclear. CDR1 DFQATT and CDR2 SNEGSKA come from the germline V gene (reference sequence). V was shortened by 6 bases and J by 6 bases, with 12 bases between the two germline ends. This CDR3 is built from 12 residues. In DNA, the CDR3 is TGCAGTGCCTCCGATAATACCAATGAGCAGTTCTTC. Translation: CSASDNTNEQFF.

Concerning this clonotype itself: Since no conserved phenylalanine or tryptophan closes the CDR3, a read error is the likely cause. V gene TRBV5-1 combines with J gene TRBJ2-3; 10 bases map to TRBD1. V lost 5 bases to trimming and J lost 10 bases; unmatched junction nucleotides: 4. Germline V gives CDR1 SGHRS, CDR2 YFSETQ. The CDR3 is 12 residues long. The CDR3: CASRRDRGPQYL. CDR3 in DNA: TGCGCCAGCAGACGAGACAGGGGGCCGCAGTATTTA.

This chain uses TRBV5-1 with TRBJ1-4; possibly TRBD1 for D (5 bases). Germline V gene data show CDR1 as SGHRS and CDR2 as YFSETQ. The CDR3 consists of 16 residues. V was clipped by 4 bases and J by 0 bases, with 13 bases between them. The CDR3 region is CASSQGPGSTNEKLFF. CDR3 coding DNA: TGCGCCAGCAGCCAGGGACCGGGTTCAACTAATGAAAAACTGTTTTTT.

There are a few counts of this clonotype. The genes are TRBV6-1 and TRBJ2-7; D is perhaps TRBD1 (6 bases). V lost 6 bases and J 6 bases, leaving 15 bases between the germline ends. This CDR3 is 13 amino acids long. Germline CDR1 is MNHNS and CDR2 is SASEGT. In nucleotides, the CDR3 is TGTGCCAGCAGCAGGACAGACGGGTCCGAGCAGTACTTC. It specifies CASSRTDGSEQYF.

The V call is TRBV11-2, the J call TRBJ2-5; 8 nucleotides align to TRBD1. The CDR3 totals 18 residues. CDR1 SGHAT and CDR2 FQNNGV come from the germline V gene. The V and J ends lost 1 base and 5 bases, in that order; junction bases with no gene match: 15. CDR3 region: CASSLGPLRQGIRETQYF. The CDR3 DNA is TGTGCCAGCAGCTTAGGTCCTCTGAGACAGGGGATTCGGGAGACCCAGTACTTC.

The chain carries TRBV6-2 or TRBV6-3 and TRBJ1-5, with 10 positions matching TRBD1. V lost 6 bases, J lost 4 bases, and 0 bases stayed unmatched. The V gene's germline CDR1 is MNHEY and CDR2 SVGEGT. This CDR3 comprises 13 residues. CDR3 nucleotide sequence: TGTGCCAGCAGGGACAGGGGGAATCAGCCCCAGCATTTT. Its protein product is CASRDRGNQPQHF.

This clonotype was seen only a few times. One end of the junction fails to match germline, which may point to a read error. The V and J genes are TRBV30 and TRBJ2-2; D unresolved. The CDR3 sequence is 12 residues long. Germline values: CDR1 GTSNPN, CDR2 SVGIG (reference sequence). CDR3 region: CAWGRNSGELFF. CDR3 DNA: TGTGCCTGGGGCCGGAACTCCGGGGAGCTGTTTTTT.

This clonotype was counted many times. The V call is TRBV12-3 or TRBV12-4, the J call TRBJ2-1, with 9 bases aligning to TRBD1. Germline trimming cut 6 bases from V and 4 bases from J; bases unmatched to any gene: 4. This CDR3 is 14 amino acids long. CDR3 sequence reads: CASRGQGWYNEQFF. Written as DNA, the CDR3 is TGTGCCAGCAGGGGACAGGGTTGGTACAATGAGCAGTTCTTC.

A few counts support this clonotype. V gene TRBV20-1 combines with J gene TRBJ2-7; D is ambiguous. From germline, CDR1 is DFQATT and CDR2 SNEGSKA (reference sequence). The CDR3 loop spans 13 amino acids. V lost 3 bases, J lost 6 bases, and 15 bases lay in between. The CDR3 loop reads CSASSPVGAEQYF. In DNA form, the CDR3 reads TGCAGTGCTAGTAGCCCAGTGGGTGCCGAGCAGTACTTC.

Note on this clonotype: Since no conserved phenylalanine or tryptophan closes the CDR3, a read error is the likely cause. The gene calls are TRBV6-2 or TRBV6-3 and TRBJ2-7; weak D call: TRBD2 (5 bases). The CDR3 loop spans 11 amino acids. The germline CDR1 and CDR2 sequences are MNHEY and SVGEGT. Trimming took off 5 bases at V and 7 bases at J, with 9 bases between the two ends. The CDR3 DNA reads TGTGCCAGCAGTATCCCGGGGGAGCAGTACCTC. As protein: CASSIPGEQYL.

This chain links TRBV20-1 with TRBJ2-5; D assignment may be TRBD1 or TRBD2 (6 bases each). This CDR3 has 16 residues. The V gene's germline CDR1 is DFQATT and CDR2 SNEGSKA (reference sequence). V was shortened by 5 bases and J by 4 bases, with 23 bases between the two germline ends. The CDR3 nucleotides are TGCAGTGCTGGGGGTGGAGGGTACAAGACAGGAGAGACCCAGTACTTC. As protein: CSAGGGGYKTGETQYF.

This clonotype showed up just a few times. The chain joins TRBV28 to TRBJ2-1; maybe TRBD1 (5 bases). V lost 7 bases and J lost 7, with 8 bases in between. The germline V gene has CDR1 MDHEN and CDR2 SYDVKM. This CDR3 comprises 11 residues. The CDR3 nucleotides are TGTGCCAGCATAAGGGGTAATGAGCAGTTCTTC. The encoded protein is CASIRGNEQFF.